The TCR beta chain described here comes from a study of T cells in localized non-small cell lung cancer. The method was immunoSEQ multiplex PCR; TCRdb's version includes in-frame clones alone and lacks a portion of them. The sample has more than 25,000 clones, more than 75% seen once; the top ten hold roughly 13%. The sequencing used peripheral blood, collected before any cancer treatment. The source of this sequence is an older female donor with stage III squamous cell lung carcinoma.

CDR3 nucleotides: TGCAGCGTTCTCGGGAACTCCTACGAGCAGTACTTC. Translated, it gives CSVLGNSYEQYF. This chain connects TRBV29-1 to TRBJ2-7, with D possibly TRBD2 on 5 matching bases. The CDR3 consists of 12 residues. CDR1 and CDR2 from the germline V gene are SQVTM and ANQGSEA. V was shortened by 5 bases and J by 0 bases, with 8 bases between the two germline ends.